Following are 32 T cell receptor beta chains from one sample sequenced in a study of CD8 T cells in ankylosing spondylitis. TCRdb reprocessed the 5' RACE reads with MiXCR, giving one entry per CDR3 protein. The sample carries roughly 700,000 distinct CDR3 sequences, over 15% recorded once. No antigen has been assigned to these receptors. Regarding the study as a whole: Fewer than ten highly homologous variants made up a TCR beta motif that seemed to typify ankylosing spondylitis blood.

Material for sequencing was blood, either unsorted or a sorted T cell fraction (not recorded which). The receptors originated from a male donor with ankylosing spondylitis.

This clonotype was seen more than once but under ten times. The junction differs from germline at one of its ends, possibly a read error. The chain links TRBV7-7 to TRBJ2-1; 9 nucleotides match TRBD2. CDR1 and CDR2 from the germline V gene are SSHAT and FNYEAQ (reference sequence). This CDR3 is built from 14 residues. Written as DNA, the CDR3 is TGTGCTAGCAGCTTAGCGGGGGAGTGGAATGAGCAGTTCTTC. It yields the protein CASSLAGEWNEQFF.

The rearrangement uses TRBV5-6 and TRBJ1-4, with TRBD1 matching 8 bases. This CDR3 has 14 residues. The germline gives CDR1 SGHDT, CDR2 YYEEEE. J was trimmed by 8 bases and V by 4 bases; bases with no gene match: 7. In DNA, the CDR3 is TGTGCCAGCAGCCACGGGACAGGCGGGGAAAAACTGTTTTTT. This translates into CASSHGTGGEKLFF.

The J gene is TRBJ1-2, the V gene TRBV3-1, with 7 bases that match TRBD1. The ends lost 3 bases at V and 3 bases at J; junction bases unmatched: 4. Germline CDR1 reads LGHDT; CDR2 reads YNNKEL (reference sequence). CDR3 length: 14 residues. CDR3 in DNA: TGTGCCAGCAGCCACCTCACAGGGGACTATGGCTACACCTTC. As protein: CASSHLTGDYGYTF.

This clonotype appeared a few times. The genes are TRBV20-1 and TRBJ2-3; perhaps TRBD1 as D (6 bases). There are 15 residues in the CDR3. Trimming pared 3 bases from V and 1 base from J, leaving 14 bases between. CDR1 is DFQATT, CDR2 SNEGSKA, per germline (reference sequence). DNA for the CDR3: TGCAGTGCTAGTAAGGACCCAGGGGGCACAGATACGCAGTATTTT. Translation: CSASKDPGGTDTQYF.

V gene TRBV12-3 or TRBV12-4 combines with J gene TRBJ1-5; 9 bases align to TRBD1. V was pared by 4 bases and J by 1 base, with 5 bases of the junction left unmatched. The CDR3 has 16 amino acids. The CDR3 DNA reads as TGTGCCAGCAGTTCCGGGACAGGGAACAGCAATCAGCCCCAGCATTTT. It translates to CASSSGTGNSNQPQHF.

This chain connects TRBV12-3 or TRBV12-4 to TRBJ2-7, with no clear D. Between the trimmed V and J ends, which lost 2 bases and 0 bases, there was a span of 5 bases. The CDR3 is 13 residues long. As DNA, the CDR3 is TGTGCCAGCAGTTTATTCCGCTCCTACGAGCAGTACTTC. Translated: CASSLFRSYEQYF.

This clonotype was found a few times. J is TRBJ2-3 and V is TRBV7-3, with D tentatively TRBD2 (5 bases). The CDR3 totals 16 residues. With 5 bases removed from V and 2 bases from J, the gap between germline ends came to 17 bases. The germline CDR1 and CDR2 sequences are SGHTA and FQGTGA. CDR3 sequence: CASSPASDGVTDTQYF. CDR3 bases: TGTGCCAGCAGCCCGGCAAGTGACGGGGTCACAGATACGCAGTATTTT.

Here the CDR3 reads CASSFQPGTGSYEQYF. CDR3 DNA: TGCGCCAGCAGCTTTCAGCCCGGGACAGGCTCCTACGAGCAGTACTTC. The rearrangement links TRBV5-1 to TRBJ2-7; 8 bases match TRBD1. Germline V gene data show CDR1 as SGHRS and CDR2 as YFSETQ. This CDR3 contains 16 residues. The V segment lost 2 bases and the J segment 0 bases; nucleotides outside the gene matches: 7. The full variable domain, its missing parts supplied by reference TRBV5-1 and TRBJ2-7, is KAGVTQTPRYLIKTRGQQVTLSCSPISGHRSVSWYQQTPGQGLQFLFEYFSETQRNKGNFPGRFSGRQFSNSRSEMNVSTLELGDSALYLCASSFQPGTGSYEQYFGPGTRLTVT.

This clonotype was found a few times. V usage is TRBV4-1 and J usage is TRBJ1-1, with 9 positions matching TRBD1. Germline loops: CDR1 MGHRA, CDR2 YSYEKL. V lost 5 bases, J lost 4 bases, and 11 bases stayed unmatched. The CDR3 sequence is 16 residues long. The CDR3 region is CASSETPGQGSTEAFF. CDR3 DNA sequence: TGCGCCAGCAGCGAAACCCCAGGACAGGGGAGCACTGAAGCTTTCTTT.

This clonotype was counted between two and nine times. V usage is TRBV28 and J usage is TRBJ2-7, with D maybe TRBD2 (5 bases). V shed 7 bases and J shed 4 bases, with 26 bases lying between them. The CDR3 has 17 residues. The germline V gene encodes CDR1 MDHEN and CDR2 SYDVKM. CDR3 amino acids: CASTHSSENRGIYEQYF. In DNA, the CDR3 is TGTGCCAGCACTCACAGTAGCGAAAACCGGGGTATATACGAGCAGTACTTC.

This clonotype turned up a few times. The genes are TRBV20-1 and TRBJ2-3; no definite D call. V dropped 3 bases and J dropped 2 bases, with 9 bases sitting between them. Germline lookup yields CDR1 DFQATT and CDR2 SNEGSKA (reference sequence). The CDR3 runs 13 residues. The CDR3 loop is CSASPRATDTQYF. CDR3 DNA: TGCAGTGCTAGCCCTCGGGCCACAGATACGCAGTATTTT.

This clonotype appeared a few times. This chain joins TRBV20-1 and TRBJ1-5, with 7 bases matching TRBD1. The CDR3 is made up of 15 amino acids. Germline loops: CDR1 DFQATT, CDR2 SNEGSKA (reference sequence). Trimming removed 3 bases from V and 8 bases from J; junction bases left unmatched: 13. DNA for the CDR3: TGCAGTGCTAGTCCGGCGCAGGGGGTCATGAAGCCCCAGCATTTT. Translating gives CSASPAQGVMKPQHF.

This clonotype was seen ten or more times. The chain couples TRBV9 to TRBJ2-7; no clear D gene. The CDR3 covers 13 residues. The germline V gene encodes CDR1 SGDLS and CDR2 YYNGEE. Deletions cut 2 bases from V and 3 bases from J, with 9 bases between. The CDR3 DNA follows: TGTGCCAGCAGCGTGTCCCCAGACTACGAGCAGTACTTC. Its translation is CASSVSPDYEQYF.

This clonotype turned up a few times. V and J are TRBV9 and TRBJ2-7; D is uncertain. Germline values: CDR1 SGDLS, CDR2 YYNGEE. This CDR3 region has 15 residues. Trimming removed 0 bases at V and 3 bases at J, with 13 bases between. CDR3 in DNA: TGTGCCAGCAGCGTAGGTGTAAACAAGATCTACGAGCAGTACTTC. Its protein product is CASSVGVNKIYEQYF.

This chain uses TRBV20-1 with TRBJ2-1, with 8 bases matching TRBD1. The ends lost 5 bases at V and 3 bases at J; junction bases unmatched: 15. Germline loops: CDR1 DFQATT, CDR2 SNEGSKA (reference sequence). The CDR3 sequence is 17 residues long. The CDR3 bases are TGCAGTGCTCCCTCTTTGGTGTCAGGGGGCAACTACAATGAGCAGTTCTTC. Amino acid sequence: CSAPSLVSGGNYNEQFF.

This clonotype was counted only a few times. The genes are TRBV7-9 and TRBJ2-2; D is unresolved. Trimming shortened V by 3 bases and J by 7 bases, and 15 bases separated the two germline ends. The CDR3 spans 15 residues. Germline V gene data show CDR1 as SEHNR and CDR2 as FQNEAQ (reference sequence). CDR3 amino acids: CASSLLEAGIGELFF. The CDR3 DNA sequence: TGTGCCAGCAGCTTGCTGGAAGCTGGCATCGGGGAGCTGTTTTTT.

In this sample, this clonotype turned up a few times. The chain links TRBV29-1 to TRBJ2-5; 7 bases align to TRBD1. The CDR3 length is 16 residues. Per the germline V gene, CDR1 is SQVTM and CDR2 is ANQGSEA. V dropped 3 bases and J dropped 0; count of bases not matched to a gene: 10. The CDR3 DNA sequence: TGCAGCGTTGACACAGGGGACAGACCGTACCAAGAGACCCAGTACTTC. Protein: CSVDTGDRPYQETQYF.

The chain is built from TRBV20-1 and TRBJ1-2; D is possibly TRBD1 (5 bases). In germline, CDR1 is DFQATT, CDR2 SNEGSKA (reference sequence). The CDR3 contains 15 residues. Trimming removed 1 base from V and 2 bases from J, with 14 bases in between. The CDR3 loop is CSARVRGLVNYGYTF. The CDR3 nucleotides read TGCAGTGCTAGAGTGAGGGGCCTCGTAAACTATGGCTACACCTTC.

The chain recombines TRBV4-2 with TRBJ1-2; D uncertain. Germline values: CDR1 LGHNA, CDR2 YNFKEQ. Between the trimmed V and J ends, which lost 3 bases and 13 bases, there was a span of 15 bases. This CDR3 has 12 amino acids. The CDR3 DNA is TGTGCCAGCAGCCATCCCGGGCCCGAGGCCACCTTC. Translation: CASSHPGPEATF.

V usage is TRBV27 and J usage is TRBJ2-7, with 16 bases fitting TRBD2. Losses at the gene ends were 2 bases for V and 5 bases for J; bases not matched to a gene: 9. There are 18 residues in the CDR3. Germline-derived CDR1 and CDR2 are MNHEY and SMNVEV (reference sequence). CDR3 sequence: CASSLPQGLAGGPDEQYF. CDR3 nucleotides: TGTGCCAGCAGTTTACCCCAGGGACTAGCGGGAGGGCCCGACGAGCAGTACTTC.

This clonotype was observed a few times. The chain combines TRBV2 with TRBJ2-3; a weak D match, TRBD1 (6 bases). V was trimmed by 4 bases and J by 4 bases, leaving 24 bases between them. The CDR3 totals 18 residues. Germline V gene data show CDR1 as SNHLY and CDR2 as FYNNEI. The CDR3 region is CASSGWTGPTGRADTQYF. Here the CDR3 DNA reads TGTGCCAGCAGTGGCTGGACGGGCCCAACAGGGCGGGCAGATACGCAGTATTTT.

This clonotype was seen more than once but under ten times. The rearrangement uses TRBV27 and TRBJ2-7; the D call may be TRBD1 or TRBD2 (6 bases each). Trimming pared 5 bases from V and 3 bases from J, leaving 17 bases between. CDR1 is MNHEY and CDR2 is SMNVEV in the germline V gene (reference sequence). There are 15 residues in the CDR3. The CDR3 DNA follows: TGTGCCAGCAGTAGGAGGGGGGTTGACCTCTACGAGCAGTACTTC. It codes for CASSRRGVDLYEQYF.

This clonotype was counted a few times. The chain combines TRBV4-2 with TRBJ2-7; D is unclear. The CDR3 totals 12 residues. Germline V lookup: CDR1 LGHNA, CDR2 YNFKEQ. Between the trimmed V and J ends, which lost 0 bases and 5 bases, there was a span of 5 bases. CDR3 DNA: TGTGCCAGCAGCCAAGAAGGGCACGAGCAGTACTTC. The encoded protein is CASSQEGHEQYF.

The count of this clonotype is one. V usage is TRBV5-1 and J usage is TRBJ2-5; 7 bases fit TRBD1. Germline lookup yields CDR1 SGHRS and CDR2 YFSETQ. The trim removed 4 bases at V and 1 base at J, leaving 4 bases unmatched. The CDR3 is 14 residues long. Here the CDR3 reads CASSRGQSQETQYF. The CDR3, as DNA: TGCGCCAGCAGCCGGGGACAGAGCCAAGAGACCCAGTACTTC. Full variable domain (outside the CDR3, taken from reference TRBV5-1 and TRBJ2-5): KAGVTQTPRYLIKTRGQQVTLSCSPISGHRSVSWYQQTPGQGLQFLFEYFSETQRNKGNFPGRFSGRQFSNSRSEMNVSTLELGDSALYLCASSRGQSQETQYFGPGTRLLVL.

V is TRBV2 and J is TRBJ1-4; the D gene is possibly TRBD1 (5 bases). Germline loops: CDR1 SNHLY, CDR2 FYNNEI. V was clipped by 4 bases and J by 0 bases, with 9 bases between them. There are 15 residues in the CDR3. CDR3 nucleotide sequence: TGTGCCAGCAGTGGCGGCAGGGCAACTAATGAAAAACTGTTTTTT. It codes for CASSGGRATNEKLFF.

There are a few counts of this clonotype. The V call is TRBV29-1, the J call TRBJ2-3; D uncertain. Germline CDR1 is SQVTM and CDR2 is ANQGSEA. This CDR3 has 10 residues. V was clipped by 1 base and J by 4 bases, with 0 bases between them. The CDR3: CSVEADTQYF. CDR3 DNA sequence: TGCAGCGTTGAAGCAGATACGCAGTATTTT.

Only a few counts were recorded for this clonotype. V gene TRBV6-6 combines with J gene TRBJ2-1; tentatively, D is TRBD2 (6 bases). Germline lookup yields CDR1 MNHNY and CDR2 SVGAGI (reference sequence). CDR3 length: 13 amino acids. V lost 5 bases, J lost 11 bases, and 16 bases lay in between. CDR3 amino acids: CASSIGDWGKQFF. In DNA form, the CDR3 reads TGTGCCAGCAGTATAGGGGACTGGGGTAAGCAGTTCTTC.

This clonotype has a handful of counts. The chain joins TRBV11-2 to TRBJ2-7; D possibly uses TRBD1 or TRBD2 (5 bases each). The germline V gene encodes CDR1 SGHAT and CDR2 FQNNGV. The V and J ends lost 0 bases and 2 bases respectively, with 8 bases between them. The CDR3 covers 14 residues. The CDR3 DNA sequence: TGTGCCAGCAGCTTAGAGGTGGGGGCCTACGAGCAGTACTTC. Translating it yields CASSLEVGAYEQYF.

This clonotype was seen a handful of times. This chain uses TRBV7-8 with TRBJ2-5, with D perhaps matching TRBD1 or TRBD2 (5 bases each). The CDR3 extends over 14 amino acids. Germline CDR1 and CDR2: SGHVS and FQNEAQ. V lost 3 bases and J 7 bases, leaving 15 bases between the germline ends. The CDR3 DNA is TGTGCCAGCAGCTTGCTTGGGGACCTCCGGACCCAGTACTTC. Its protein is CASSLLGDLRTQYF.

The V and J genes are TRBV4-2 and TRBJ2-7; 11 bases agree with TRBD2. This CDR3 region has 19 residues. With V trimmed by 0 bases and J by 0 bases, 10 bases remained unmatched. The germline gives CDR1 LGHNA, CDR2 YNFKEQ. The CDR3: CASSQEFSSGGSFSYEQYF. In nucleotides, the CDR3 is TGTGCCAGCAGCCAAGAATTTTCTAGCGGGGGGTCCTTCTCCTACGAGCAGTACTTC.

Only a few counts were recorded for this clonotype. The chain carries TRBV6-5 and TRBJ2-6, with D unresolved. The CDR3 has 17 amino acids. From germline, CDR1 is MNHEY and CDR2 SVGAGI. With 3 bases removed from V and 0 bases from J, the gap between germline ends came to 12 bases. The CDR3 nucleotides read TGTGCCAGCAGTTATGGCGGCAGTTCCTCTGGGGCCAACGTCCTGACTTTC. Translation gives CASSYGGSSSGANVLTF.

This chain uses TRBV6-2 or TRBV6-3 with TRBJ2-3; D possibly corresponds to TRBD2 (6 bases). The CDR3 spans 14 residues. The V end lost 6 bases, the J end lost 6 bases, and 16 bases lay between the germline ends. Germline loops: CDR1 MNHEY, CDR2 SVGEGT. In nucleotides, the CDR3 is TGTGCCAGCAGCTGGAGGGCCATCCCGGATACGCAGTATTTT. This codes for CASSWRAIPDTQYF.